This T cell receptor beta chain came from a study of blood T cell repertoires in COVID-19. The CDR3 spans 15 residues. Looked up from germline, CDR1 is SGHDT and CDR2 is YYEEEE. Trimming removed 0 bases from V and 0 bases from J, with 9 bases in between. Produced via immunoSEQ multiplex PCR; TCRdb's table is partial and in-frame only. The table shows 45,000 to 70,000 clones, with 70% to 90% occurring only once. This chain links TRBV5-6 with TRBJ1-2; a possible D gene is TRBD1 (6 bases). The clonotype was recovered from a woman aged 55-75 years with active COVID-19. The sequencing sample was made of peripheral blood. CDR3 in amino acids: CASSLARGANYGYTF. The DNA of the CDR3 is TGTGCCAGCAGCTTGGCCAGGGGAGCTAACTATGGCTACACCTTC.